The 13 T cell receptor beta chains listed next were all sequenced from one sample in a study of blood T cells in healthy people across ages. Combining a sample-barcoded 5' primer with a J-beta primer mix, a second PCR ran for roughly 7 to 11 cycles. TCRdb re-called the 5' RACE reads through MiXCR, storing one row per CDR3 protein. The sample holds 550,000 to 800,000 distinct CDR3 sequences; about 30% are singletons and the top ten take 15%. Sequenced sample: blood. These receptors all stem from an elderly woman in good health.

The chain combines TRBV10-3 with TRBJ2-2; 7 nucleotides align to TRBD2. The CDR3 covers 15 residues. The V segment lost 4 bases and the J segment 2 bases; nucleotides outside the gene matches: 4. Germline V CDR1 and CDR2: ENHRY, SYGVKD. CDR3 bases: TGTGCCATCAGTGCCGGGACTACTAACACCGGGGAGCTGTTTTTT. It encodes CAISAGTTNTGELFF.

The genes are TRBV20-1 and TRBJ2-7; D is perhaps TRBD1 (6 bases). Germline loops: CDR1 DFQATT, CDR2 SNEGSKA (reference sequence). With 7 bases removed from V and 4 bases from J, the gap between germline ends came to 20 bases. The CDR3 is 14 residues long. CDR3 loop: CSGGRGHVAYEQYF. Here the CDR3 DNA reads TGCAGTGGGGGCAGGGGTCACGTCGCGTACGAGCAGTACTTC.

This chain uses TRBV7-9 with TRBJ1-5; D not resolved. The V end lost 5 bases, the J end lost 9 bases, and 14 bases lay between the germline ends. The CDR3 is made up of 13 amino acids. Germline lookup yields CDR1 SEHNR and CDR2 FQNEAQ (reference sequence). The CDR3 loop reads CASSLTTSRPQHF. In DNA form, the CDR3 reads TGTGCCAGCAGCCTGACCACTTCTCGGCCCCAGCATTTT. The whole variable domain, filled in from reference TRBV7-9 and TRBJ1-5, reads DTGVSQNPRHKITKRGQNVTFRCDPISEHNRLYWYRQTLGQGPEFLTYFQNEAQLEKSRLLSDRFSAERPKGSFSTLEIQRTEQGDSAMYLCASSLTTSRPQHFGDGTRLSIL.

The chain is built from TRBV5-1 and TRBJ1-4, with 7 nucleotides matching TRBD1. The CDR3 totals 17 residues. V shed 4 bases, J shed 1 base, and the junction held 10 bases outside the gene matches. CDR1 SGHRS and CDR2 YFSETQ come from the germline V gene. CDR3 sequence (DNA): TGCGCCAGCAGCAAGAACTTCGACAGGGTAACTAATGAAAAACTGTTTTTT. This sequence encodes CASSKNFDRVTNEKLFF.

In its sample, this clonotype was seen many times. The chain joins TRBV6-5 to TRBJ2-3, with TRBD2 identical over 7 bases. In germline, CDR1 is MNHEY, CDR2 SVGAGI. The CDR3 contains 19 residues. With V trimmed by 0 bases and J by 0 bases, 12 bases remained unmatched. DNA for the CDR3: TGTGCCAGCAGTTACTCCGGCGCTAGCGGCCTCTCCAGCACAGATACGCAGTATTTT. It is translated as CASSYSGASGLSSTDTQYF.

This clonotype was observed a handful of times. The V and J genes are TRBV12-3 or TRBV12-4 and TRBJ1-1, with D tentatively TRBD1 (5 bases). CDR3 size: 15 residues. V lost 3 bases and J 11 bases, leaving 22 bases between the germline ends. The CDR3 is CASSLRTQGRWPAFF. DNA for the CDR3: TGTGCCAGCAGTTTGAGGACTCAGGGACGGTGGCCGGCTTTCTTT.

This chain uses TRBV7-3 with TRBJ2-1, with 7 bases lining up with TRBD2. V lost 0 bases, J lost 7 bases, and 6 bases stayed unmatched. Germline assignment: CDR1 SGHTA and CDR2 FQGTGA. This CDR3 is built from 15 residues. In DNA, the CDR3 is TGTGCCAGCAGCTTAACGCAGTCTAGCGGAAATGAGCAGTTCTTC. Amino acids: CASSLTQSSGNEQFF.

This chain joins TRBV28 and TRBJ2-5; possibly TRBD2 for D (6 bases). CDR1 is MDHEN, CDR2 SYDVKM, per germline. The CDR3 is 14 amino acids. Trimming took 7 bases from V and 2 from J, leaving 14 bases between them. The CDR3 DNA reads as TGTGCCAGCATCACATCGGGGGTGCAAGAGACCCAGTACTTC. Translation: CASITSGVQETQYF.

This clonotype has a count of ten or more. This sequence may be a read error, since a much larger clone differs from it by one base. V gene TRBV9 combines with J gene TRBJ2-5; 7 nucleotides agree with TRBD2. With V trimmed by 2 bases and J by 11 bases, 12 bases remained unmatched. This CDR3 contains 14 residues. Germline assignment: CDR1 SGDLS and CDR2 YYNGEE. Here the CDR3 reads CASSVRGISDEQYF. The DNA for the CDR3 is TGTGCCAGCAGCGTGCGGGGGATCAGCGATGAGCAGTACTTC.

The chain joins TRBV20-1 to TRBJ2-1; TRBD1 is a possible D gene (5 bases). This CDR3 comprises 12 residues. Germline CDR1 reads DFQATT; CDR2 reads SNEGSKA (reference sequence). Deletions cut 5 bases from V and 2 bases from J, with 7 bases between. The CDR3: CSAQGPYNEQFF. DNA of the CDR3: TGCAGTGCTCAGGGTCCCTACAATGAGCAGTTCTTC.

This clonotype was detected only a few times. Just one base apart from a much larger clone, this may be a read error. The J gene is TRBJ2-1, the V gene TRBV15, with a tentative D call TRBD2 (5 bases). The germline V gene encodes CDR1 LNHNV and CDR2 YYDKDF (reference sequence). CDR3 length: 19 amino acids. CDR3 loop: CATRRDIPSAGLAYNEQFF. As DNA, the CDR3 is TGTGCCACCCGCAGAGATATTCCTTCCGCAGGACTTGCCTACAATGAGCAGTTCTTC.

This clonotype was observed a few times. V is TRBV10-3 and J is TRBJ1-1; no clear D gene. Germline V gene data show CDR1 as ENHRY and CDR2 as SYGVKD. This CDR3 is 13 amino acids long. Between the trimmed V and J ends, which lost 3 bases and 1 base, there was a span of 6 bases. Here the CDR3 DNA reads TGTGCCATCAGTGATAAATGGAACACTGAAGCTTTCTTT. This translates into CAISDKWNTEAFF.

This clonotype was detected many times. The chain carries TRBV7-9 and TRBJ1-4; D gene uncertain. This CDR3 is 14 amino acids long. Trimming cost V 5 bases and J 6 bases, with 13 bases left between them. Germline assignment: CDR1 SEHNR and CDR2 FQNEAQ (reference sequence). CDR3 bases: TGTGCCAGCAGCCCCCGTACGGAAGATGAAAAACTGTTTTTT. This encodes CASSPRTEDEKLFF. Looking up the rest from reference TRBV7-9 and TRBJ1-4 gives the full variable domain: DTGVSQNPRHKITKRGQNVTFRCDPISEHNRLYWYRQTLGQGPEFLTYFQNEAQLEKSRLLSDRFSAERPKGSFSTLEIQRTEQGDSAMYLCASSPRTEDEKLFFGSGTQLSVL.